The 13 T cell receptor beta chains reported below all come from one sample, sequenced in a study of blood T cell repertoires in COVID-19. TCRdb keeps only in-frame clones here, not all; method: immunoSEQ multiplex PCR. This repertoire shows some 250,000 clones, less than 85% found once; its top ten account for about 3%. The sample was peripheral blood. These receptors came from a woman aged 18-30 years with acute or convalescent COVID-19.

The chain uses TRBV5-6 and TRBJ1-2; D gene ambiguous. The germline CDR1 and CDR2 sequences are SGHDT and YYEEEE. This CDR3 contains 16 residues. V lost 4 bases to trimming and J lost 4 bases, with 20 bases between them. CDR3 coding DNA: TGTGCCAGCAGCCCCCCGGGGTCAGCGATCCTCTATGGCTACACCTTC. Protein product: CASSPPGSAILYGYTF.

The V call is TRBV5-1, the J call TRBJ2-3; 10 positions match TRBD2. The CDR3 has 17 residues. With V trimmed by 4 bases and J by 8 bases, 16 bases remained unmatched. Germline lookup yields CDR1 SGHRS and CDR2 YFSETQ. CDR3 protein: CASSPDLAGALAVTQYF. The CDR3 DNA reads TGCGCCAGCAGCCCCGATCTAGCGGGAGCCTTGGCAGTTACGCAGTATTTT.

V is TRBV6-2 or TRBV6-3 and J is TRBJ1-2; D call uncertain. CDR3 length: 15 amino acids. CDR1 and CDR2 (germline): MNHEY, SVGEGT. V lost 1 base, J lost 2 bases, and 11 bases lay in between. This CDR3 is CASSYFAAENYGYTF. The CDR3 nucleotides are TGTGCCAGCAGTTACTTTGCGGCAGAAAACTATGGCTACACCTTC.

The CDR3 bases are TGTGCCAGCAGCCTTCAGACAGGGGGTAGAACTAATGAAAAACTGTTTTTT. Encoded protein: CASSLQTGGRTNEKLFF. The chain uses TRBV5-4 and TRBJ1-4; 9 bases are shared with TRBD1. Germline V CDR1 and CDR2: SGHNT, YYREEE (reference sequence). With V trimmed by 4 bases and J by 1 base, 8 bases remained unmatched. The CDR3 is 17 amino acids.

The CDR3 coding sequence is TGTGCCAGCAGCGTAGAGGCTAGCGGGAACACCGGGGAGCTGTTTTTT. Amino acids: CASSVEASGNTGELFF. The chain has TRBV9 and TRBJ2-2, with 7 nucleotides matching TRBD2. The CDR3 totals 16 residues. The junction had 3 bases not matched to a gene; V was cut back by 0 bases and J by 1 base. Per germline, CDR1 SGDLS and CDR2 YYNGEE.

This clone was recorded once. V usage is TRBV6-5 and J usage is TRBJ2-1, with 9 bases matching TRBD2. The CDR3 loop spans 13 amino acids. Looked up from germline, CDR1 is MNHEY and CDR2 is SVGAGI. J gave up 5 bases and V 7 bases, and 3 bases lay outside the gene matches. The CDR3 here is CASIERGDNEQFF. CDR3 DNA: TGTGCCAGCATCGAGCGGGGGGACAATGAGCAGTTCTTC.

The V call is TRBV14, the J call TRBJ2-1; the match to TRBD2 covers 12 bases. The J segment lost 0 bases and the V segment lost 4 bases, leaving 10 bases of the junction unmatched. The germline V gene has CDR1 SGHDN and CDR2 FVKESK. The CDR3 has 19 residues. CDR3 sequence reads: CASSPGLAGALRSYNEQFF. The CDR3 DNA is TGTGCCAGCAGCCCGGGACTAGCGGGTGCCCTTCGCTCCTACAATGAGCAGTTCTTC.

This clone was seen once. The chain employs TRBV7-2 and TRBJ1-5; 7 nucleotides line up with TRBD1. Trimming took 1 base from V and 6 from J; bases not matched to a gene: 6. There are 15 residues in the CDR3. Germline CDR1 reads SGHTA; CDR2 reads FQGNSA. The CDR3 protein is CASSLEGAAGQPQHF. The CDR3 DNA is TGTGCCAGCAGCTTAGAGGGGGCAGCTGGTCAGCCCCAGCATTTT.

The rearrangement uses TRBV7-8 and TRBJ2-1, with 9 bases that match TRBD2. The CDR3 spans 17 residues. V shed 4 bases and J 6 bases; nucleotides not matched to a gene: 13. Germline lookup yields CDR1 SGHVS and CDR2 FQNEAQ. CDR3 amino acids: CASSSGASGMVVNEQFF. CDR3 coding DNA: TGTGCCAGCAGCTCAGGGGCTAGCGGGATGGTAGTCAATGAGCAGTTCTTC.

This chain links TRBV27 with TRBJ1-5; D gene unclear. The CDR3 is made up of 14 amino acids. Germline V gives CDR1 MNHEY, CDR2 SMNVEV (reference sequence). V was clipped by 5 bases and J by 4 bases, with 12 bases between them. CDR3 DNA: TGTGCCAGCAGTCTGCGGTCGAATAATCAGCCCCAGCATTTT. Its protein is CASSLRSNNQPQHF.

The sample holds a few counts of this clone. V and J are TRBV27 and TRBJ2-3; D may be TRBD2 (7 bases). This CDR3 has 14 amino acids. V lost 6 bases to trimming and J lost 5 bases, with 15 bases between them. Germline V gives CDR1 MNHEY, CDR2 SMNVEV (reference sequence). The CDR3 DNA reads TGTGCCAGCAGCCTGGGGGGGCTGGGAGATACGCAGTATTTT. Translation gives CASSLGGLGDTQYF.

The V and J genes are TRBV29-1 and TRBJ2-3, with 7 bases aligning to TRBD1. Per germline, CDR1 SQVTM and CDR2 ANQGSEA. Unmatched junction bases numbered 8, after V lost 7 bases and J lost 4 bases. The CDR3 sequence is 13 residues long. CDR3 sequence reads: CSGLQGWADTQYF. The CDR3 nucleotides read TGCAGCGGCCTACAGGGGTGGGCAGATACGCAGTATTTT.

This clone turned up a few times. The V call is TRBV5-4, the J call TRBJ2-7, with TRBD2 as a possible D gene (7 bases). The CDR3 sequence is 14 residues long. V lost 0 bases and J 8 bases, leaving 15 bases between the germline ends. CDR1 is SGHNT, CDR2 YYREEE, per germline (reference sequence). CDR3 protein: CASSLAGGQGKQYF. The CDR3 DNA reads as TGTGCCAGCAGCTTGGCCGGGGGGCAGGGGAAGCAGTACTTC.